This note documents a single T cell receptor (beta chain) sequence. Using immunoSEQ multiplex PCR, the repertoire was profiled, and TCRdb retains in-frame clones only, with some absent. Of about 280,000 clones in the sample, over 75% were seen once. CDR1 is GTSNPN and CDR2 is SVGIG in the germline V gene (reference sequence). The CDR3 is 14 amino acids. The junction had 7 bases not matched to a gene; V was cut back by 3 bases and J by 7 bases. These data come from a study of blood T cell repertoires in COVID-19. Study-wide context: Italy, Spain and the United States were the sources of the convalescent and acute COVID-19 samples. PBMCs, B-cell-depleted T cells, or T cells were the source of the cDNA or gDNA that made up the material.

The sample taken for sequencing was peripheral blood. The genes are TRBV30 and TRBJ1-4; TRBD1 matches 8 bases. The receptor comes from a man aged 50 to 59 with active or convalescent COVID-19. The CDR3 nucleotides are TGTGCCTGGAGGGTTACAGGGGGGACTGAAAAACTGTTTTTT. Residues: CAWRVTGGTEKLFF.